One and the same sample provided the 18 T cell receptor beta chains below, sequenced in a study of T cells in Graves' hyperthyroidism and ophthalmopathy. Amplification of TCR beta CDR3 regions was performed using RNA transcripts as template. When the TCR CDR3 underwent first-round RT-PCR, the HTBI primer set was used. One entry per CDR3 protein results from TCRdb running MiXCR on the multiplex PCR reads. The data contain roughly 530,000 distinct CDR3 sequences, roughly 17% of them singletons. Sequenced material: blood. The receptor set was obtained from a woman between 18 and 29 years old with Graves' ophthalmopathy.

V and J are TRBV6-2 or TRBV6-3 and TRBJ1-5; a possible D gene is TRBD1 (5 bases). The germline V gene encodes CDR1 MNHEY and CDR2 SVGEGT. The CDR3 totals 15 residues. Trimming pared 0 bases from V and 8 bases from J, leaving 14 bases between. CDR3 nucleotides: TGTGCCAGCAGTTACTCGGGGGAGACCCGCGAGCCCCAGCATTTT. Translating gives CASSYSGETREPQHF.

CDR3 sequence (DNA): TGTGCCAGCAGCTCCGACGGTGATGGCTACACCTTC. Protein: CASSSDGDGYTF. The genes are TRBV7-9 and TRBJ1-2; D remains unclear. Per germline, CDR1 SEHNR and CDR2 FQNEAQ (reference sequence). The CDR3 spans 12 residues. Trimming took 4 bases from V and 6 from J, leaving 9 bases between them.

This chain joins TRBV5-8 and TRBJ2-1, with 8 bases matching TRBD1. The junction had 9 bases not matched to a gene; V was cut back by 2 bases and J by 5 bases. The CDR3 covers 16 residues. Per the germline V gene, CDR1 is SGHTS and CDR2 is YDEGEE. The CDR3 here is CASSFSQGAPNNEQFF. DNA of the CDR3: TGTGCCAGCAGCTTTAGCCAGGGGGCGCCGAACAATGAGCAGTTCTTC.

This clonotype occurred once. The rearrangement joins TRBV28 to TRBJ2-3; no clear D gene. Trimming shortened V by 5 bases and J by 3 bases, and 18 bases separated the two germline ends. Per the germline V gene, CDR1 is MDHEN and CDR2 is SYDVKM. The CDR3 spans 16 residues. CDR3 protein: CASSRPIGLTTDTQYF. As DNA, the CDR3 is TGTGCCAGCAGTCGACCTATAGGCCTGACTACAGATACGCAGTATTTT. Full variable domain (outside the CDR3, taken from reference TRBV28 and TRBJ2-3): DVKVTQSSRYLVKRTGEKVFLECVQDMDHENMFWYRQDPGLGLRLIYFSYDVKMKEKGDIPEGYSVSREKKERFSLILESASTNQTSMYLCASSRPIGLTTDTQYFGPGTRLTVL.

On this clonotype: This may be a read error, as it is one base from a much larger clone. This likely comes from a read error, as the CDR3 has no conserved phenylalanine or tryptophan at its end. The chain has TRBV3-1 and TRBJ2-5, with 9 bases fitting TRBD2. CDR1 and CDR2 from the germline V gene are LGHDT and YNNKEL (reference sequence). Trimming took 4 bases from V and 5 from J; bases not matched to a gene: 14. The CDR3 runs to 17 residues. Here the CDR3 reads CASSPTHSGSIGETQYL. CDR3 nucleotide sequence: TGTGCCAGCAGCCCGACTCATAGCGGGAGTATCGGCGAGACCCAGTACCTC.

This clonotype occurred many times. The chain couples TRBV10-3 to TRBJ2-7; D may match TRBD1 or TRBD2 (5 bases each). The CDR3 is 14 amino acids. In germline, CDR1 is ENHRY, CDR2 SYGVKD. Trimming shortened V by 8 bases and J by 5 bases, and 19 bases separated the two germline ends. This chain's CDR3 is CAISWISGTDEQYF. As DNA, the CDR3 is TGTGCCATCTCGTGGATCTCGGGGACGGACGAGCAGTACTTC.

In its sample, this clonotype was seen many times. J is TRBJ2-3 and V is TRBV28; 7 bases fit TRBD2. This CDR3 is built from 18 residues. V trimming: 6 bases; J trimming: 3 bases; junction bases outside the gene matches: 18. The germline V gene has CDR1 MDHEN and CDR2 SYDVKM. The CDR3 here is CASSVGRPRYGSTDTQYF. In DNA, the CDR3 is TGTGCCAGCAGCGTCGGGAGGCCTAGATACGGGAGTACAGATACGCAGTATTTT.

Worth noting for this clonotype: This may be a read error, as it is one base from a much larger clone. The rearrangement links TRBV18 to TRBJ2-3, with D unclear. CDR1 is KGHSH, CDR2 LQKENI, per germline. This CDR3 has 13 amino acids. CDR3 in DNA: TGTGCCAGCTCACGAGGCTCTGGAGATATGCAGTATTTT. It specifies CASSRGSGDMQYF.

This clonotype appeared many times. The gene calls are TRBV28 and TRBJ2-3, with D possibly matching TRBD2 (6 bases). The germline V and J ends were trimmed by 5 bases and 12 bases, with 15 bases remaining between them. Germline loops: CDR1 MDHEN, CDR2 SYDVKM. The CDR3 spans 12 residues. CDR3: CASSPRDWQQYF. DNA of the CDR3: TGTGCCAGCAGTCCGAGGGACTGGCAACAGTATTTT.

This chain links TRBV5-8 with TRBJ2-5; TRBD2 matches at 7 bases. The V segment lost 0 bases and the J segment 5 bases; nucleotides outside the gene matches: 7. Germline CDR1 and CDR2: SGHTS and YDEGEE. The CDR3 extends over 15 amino acids. CDR3 sequence reads: CASSLGTGGGETQYF. The CDR3 nucleotides are TGTGCCAGCAGCTTGGGGACGGGAGGAGGGGAGACCCAGTACTTC.

This clonotype was seen a few times. This chain uses TRBV12-3 or TRBV12-4 with TRBJ1-6; TRBD1 might be the D (6 bases). The CDR3 sequence is 14 residues long. V lost 10 bases and J lost 5, with 15 bases in between. CDR3 loop: CATADRGHNSPLHF. For the CDR3, the DNA is TGTGCCACTGCGGATCGGGGGCATAATTCACCCCTCCACTTT.

This rearrangement joins TRBV28 to TRBJ1-1; a weak D match, TRBD1 (6 bases). V was pared by 6 bases and J by 4 bases, with 15 bases between. The CDR3 covers 14 residues. Germline values: CDR1 MDHEN, CDR2 SYDVKM. The CDR3 protein is CASRAPLGGTEAFF. Here the CDR3 DNA reads TGTGCCAGCAGAGCCCCCCTAGGGGGCACTGAAGCTTTCTTT.

J is TRBJ1-1 and V is TRBV7-9; D is ambiguous. Per germline, CDR1 SEHNR and CDR2 FQNEAQ (reference sequence). This CDR3 comprises 12 residues. Between the trimmed V and J ends, which lost 5 bases and 3 bases, there was a span of 7 bases. CDR3 sequence (DNA): TGTGCCAGCAGCAGAATAGACACTGAAGCTTTCTTT. Translating it yields CASSRIDTEAFF. The variable domain in full, with the rest retrieved from reference TRBV7-9 and TRBJ1-1, is DTGVSQNPRHKITKRGQNVTFRCDPISEHNRLYWYRQTLGQGPEFLTYFQNEAQLEKSRLLSDRFSAERPKGSFSTLEIQRTEQGDSAMYLCASSRIDTEAFFGQGTRLTVV.

CDR3 sequence reads: CASSRSANTEAFF. The CDR3, as DNA: TGTGCCAGTAGTAGATCGGCGAACACTGAAGCTTTCTTT. This chain uses TRBV19 with TRBJ1-1; D gene unclear. Germline assignment: CDR1 LNHDA and CDR2 SQIVND (reference sequence). V lost 4 bases to trimming and J lost 1 base, with 7 bases between them. The CDR3 consists of 13 residues. Together with reference TRBV19 and TRBJ1-1, the CDR3 gives the full variable domain: DGGITQSPKYLFRKEGQNVTLSCEQNLNHDAMYWYRQDPGQGLRLIYYSQIVNDFQKGDIAEGYSVSREKKESFPLTVTSAQKNPTAFYLCASSRSANTEAFFGQGTRLTVV.

The chain links TRBV14 to TRBJ2-1; 9 positions match TRBD2. Germline values: CDR1 SGHDN, CDR2 FVKESK. After removal of 5 bases from V and 12 bases from J, the junction contained 2 bases not matched to a gene. The CDR3 extends over 11 amino acids. The CDR3 reads CASSASGVQFF. The CDR3 bases are TGTGCCAGCAGCGCTAGCGGGGTGCAGTTCTTC.

The chain employs TRBV5-1 and TRBJ2-5; 9 nucleotides line up with TRBD2. V shed 4 bases, J shed 0 bases, and the junction held 10 bases outside the gene matches. CDR1 and CDR2 (germline): SGHRS, YFSETQ. The length of the CDR3 is 17 residues. The CDR3 DNA follows: TGCGCCAGCAGCCCCCCCCAACTAGCGGGTAACCAAGAGACCCAGTACTTC. Translating it yields CASSPPQLAGNQETQYF.

To note about this clonotype: A much bigger clone sits one base away, suggesting this may be a read error. The chain combines TRBV2 with TRBJ1-2; no clear D. V gave up 1 base and J gave up 6 bases, with 3 bases separating them. Looked up from germline, CDR1 is SNHLY and CDR2 is FYNNEI. The CDR3 contains 11 residues. CDR3 in DNA: TGTGCCAGCAGTGAAGTGAATGGCTACACCTTC. This codes for CASSEVNGYTF. Full variable domain (outside the CDR3, taken from reference TRBV2 and TRBJ1-2): EPEVTQTPSHQVTQMGQEVILRCVPISNHLYFYWYRQILGQKVEFLVSFYNNEISEKSEIFDDQFSVERPDGSNFTLKIRSTKLEDSAMYFCASSEVNGYTFGSGTRLTVV.

This clonotype was counted many times. The rearrangement uses TRBV10-3 and TRBJ1-1, with unresolved D. V was pared by 2 bases and J by 2 bases, with 9 bases between. CDR1 is ENHRY and CDR2 is SYGVKD in the germline V gene. CDR3 length equals 14 residues. The CDR3 reads CAISERVGNTEAFF. The CDR3 DNA follows: TGTGCCATCAGTGAGAGGGTAGGTAACACTGAAGCTTTCTTT.